The entry below describes one T cell receptor beta chain. The data stem from a study of shared clonotypes between healthy human individuals. Study background: The plates for each donor numbered three CD4 naive, three CD4 memory, two CD8 naive and one CD8 memory.

Measured with immunoSEQ multiplex PCR; TCRdb has only the in-frame clones, and not every one. Of about 1 million clones in the sample, more than 65% were seen once. The clonotype comes from a man in his late teens or twenties in good health. The sample was memory CD4+ T cells sorted from blood. Subset of the sample: CD45RA-negative fraction.

DNA of the CDR3: TGTGCCAGCAGGCGGACAGACTCAGGCAATCAGCCCCAGCATTTT. Encoded protein: CASRRTDSGNQPQHF. The chain uses TRBV2 and TRBJ1-5, with D perhaps matching TRBD1 (6 bases). V was trimmed by 6 bases and J by 2 bases, leaving 14 bases between them. CDR1 SNHLY and CDR2 FYNNEI come from the germline V gene. This CDR3 has 15 amino acids.